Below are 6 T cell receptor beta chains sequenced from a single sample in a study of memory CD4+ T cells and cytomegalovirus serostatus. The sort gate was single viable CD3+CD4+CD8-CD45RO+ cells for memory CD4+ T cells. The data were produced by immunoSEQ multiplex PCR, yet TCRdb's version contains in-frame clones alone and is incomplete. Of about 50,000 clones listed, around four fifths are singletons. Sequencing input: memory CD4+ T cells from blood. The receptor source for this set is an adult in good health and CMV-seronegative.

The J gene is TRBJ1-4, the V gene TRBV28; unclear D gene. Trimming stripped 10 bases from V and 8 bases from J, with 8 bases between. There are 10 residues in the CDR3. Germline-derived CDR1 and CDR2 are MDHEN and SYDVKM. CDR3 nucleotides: TGTGCCACCGGTACGGAAAAACTGTTTTTT. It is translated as CATGTEKLFF.

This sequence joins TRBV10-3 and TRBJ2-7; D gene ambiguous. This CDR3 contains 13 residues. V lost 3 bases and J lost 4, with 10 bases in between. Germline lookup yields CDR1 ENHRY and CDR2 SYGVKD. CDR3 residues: CAISDGRSYEQYF. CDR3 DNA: TGTGCCATCAGTGACGGTCGGAGTTACGAGCAGTACTTC.

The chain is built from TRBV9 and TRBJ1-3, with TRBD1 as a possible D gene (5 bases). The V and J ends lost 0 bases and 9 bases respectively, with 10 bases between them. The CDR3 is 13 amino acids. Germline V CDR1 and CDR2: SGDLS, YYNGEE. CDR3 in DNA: TGTGCCAGCAGCGTAGTTTATCAGGGCACCATATATTTT. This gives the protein CASSVVYQGTIYF.

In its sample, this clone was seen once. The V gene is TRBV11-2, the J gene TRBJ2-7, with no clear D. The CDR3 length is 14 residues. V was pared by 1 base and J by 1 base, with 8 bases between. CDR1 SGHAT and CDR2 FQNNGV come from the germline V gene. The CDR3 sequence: CASSLARSSYEQYF. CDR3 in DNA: TGTGCCAGCAGCTTAGCGCGGTCGTCCTACGAGCAGTACTTC.

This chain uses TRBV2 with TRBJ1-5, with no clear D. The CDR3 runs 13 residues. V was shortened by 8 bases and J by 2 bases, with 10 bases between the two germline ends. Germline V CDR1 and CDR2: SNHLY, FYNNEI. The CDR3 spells CASSERGNQPQHF. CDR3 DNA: TGTGCCAGCTCTGAGAGGGGCAATCAGCCCCAGCATTTT.

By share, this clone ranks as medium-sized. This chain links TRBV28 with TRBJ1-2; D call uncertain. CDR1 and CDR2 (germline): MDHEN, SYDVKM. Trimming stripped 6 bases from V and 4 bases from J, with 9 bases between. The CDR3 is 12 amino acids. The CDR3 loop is CASREGPYGYTF. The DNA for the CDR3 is TGTGCCAGCAGGGAAGGGCCCTATGGCTACACCTTC.